This paragraph covers one TCR beta chain sequence. V trimming: 9 bases; J trimming: 6 bases; junction bases outside the gene matches: 8. The CDR3 is 13 amino acids. CDR1 is LNHDA, CDR2 SQIVND, per germline (reference sequence). The entry originates in a study of blood T cell repertoires in COVID-19. Study-wide background: Samples of COVID-19 (acute and convalescent) were obtained from the United States, Italy and Spain.

Participant-reported clinical history was the basis for cohort assignment. Authors' processing steps: Scientists estimated how many nucleated cells there were by amplifying reference gene primers. The repertoire was sequenced with immunoSEQ multiplex PCR; TCRdb's copy has only in-frame clones and lacks some. Clone size and V and J calls were adopted from that table, with D and trimming inferred from the DNA. The data hold roughly 160,000 clones, with roughly 84% observed a single time. The source of this sequence is a woman aged 55-70 years who had recovered from COVID-19. This rearrangement joins TRBV19 to TRBJ2-4; TRBD1 aligns across 7 bases. Material: PBMCs or T cells enriched from blood (not recorded which). CDR3 coding DNA: TGTGCCAGCCGAGGGACAGACCGAAACATTCAGTACTTC. This gives the protein CASRGTDRNIQYF.